This T cell receptor beta chain was recovered during a study of T cell repertoires in cytomegalovirus infection (dated by TCRdb to 2018 to 2020). With regard to the full study: Donor HLA type was relevant to the analysis, as public TCR beta signatures indicated carriage of CMV infection together with the matching HLA type.

A remark on this clonotype: Its antigen remains undetermined. No much larger clone exists at a distance of one base, and base qualities are not known.

Study-wide conclusions, independent of this receptor: Carriers of CMV infection plus the relevant HLA type were discriminated by the cumulative frequency of public TCR beta family members in the study cohort and in an independent approximately 360-donor cohort. In the ex vivo response, HLA-C-restricted CMV-specific TCR beta clonotypes were dominant, and in two of eight donors the single most frequent clonotype came from this HLA-C-restricted group.

Ends trimmed: V by 3 bases, J by 5 bases; bases unmatched to a gene: 6. The CDR3 spans 13 residues, from the cysteine through the phenylalanine. Just the 39-base CDR3 DNA is kept, in frame starting at base 1. CDR1 and CDR2 are read off the germline V gene as SQVTM and ANQGSEA. The sequencing machine was an Illumina HiSeq 1500. TCRdb applied fastp at Q25 and MiXCR to the public reads, then kept only in-frame beta chains. One record per CDR3 amino acid sequence lists the most common genes and DNA. Present in this sample are 160,000 or so distinct CDR3 sequences, less than 25% of which were seen just once. The top ten clonotypes cover approximately 11% of the sample.

The sequenced sample was PBMCs. The clonotype originates from a human donor in good health (CMV status not recorded). Some clones in this sample may be carry-over from other donors' samples. The receptor chain draws on TRBV29-1 and TRBJ1-1; a stretch of 7 junction bases matches TRBD1. The CDR3 here reads CSVDRGGDTEAFF. The DNA is TGCAGCGTTGACAGGGGGGGTGATACTGAAGCTTTCTTT.